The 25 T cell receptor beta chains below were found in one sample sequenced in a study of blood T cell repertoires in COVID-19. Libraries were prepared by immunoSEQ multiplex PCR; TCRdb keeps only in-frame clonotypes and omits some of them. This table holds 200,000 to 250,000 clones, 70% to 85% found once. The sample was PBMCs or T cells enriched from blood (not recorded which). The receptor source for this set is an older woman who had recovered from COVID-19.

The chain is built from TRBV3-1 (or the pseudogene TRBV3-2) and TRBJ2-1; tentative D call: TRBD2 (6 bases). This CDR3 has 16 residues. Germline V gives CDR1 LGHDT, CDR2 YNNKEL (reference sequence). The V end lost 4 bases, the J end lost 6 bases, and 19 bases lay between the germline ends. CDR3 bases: TGTGCCAGCAGCCCTCCCGGGGGATCATGGGTCAATGAGCAGTTCTTC. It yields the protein CASSPPGGSWVNEQFF.

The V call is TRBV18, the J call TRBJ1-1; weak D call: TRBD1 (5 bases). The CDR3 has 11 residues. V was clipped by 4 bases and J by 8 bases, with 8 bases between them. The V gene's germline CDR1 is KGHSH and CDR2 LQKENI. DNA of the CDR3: TGTGCCAGCTCACTTCGGACAGAAGCTTTCTTT. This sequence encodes CASSLRTEAFF. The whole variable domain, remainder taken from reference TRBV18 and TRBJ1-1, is NAGVMQNPRHLVRRRGQEARLRCSPMKGHSHVYWYRQLPEEGLKFMVYLQKENIIDESGMPKERFSAEFPKEGPSILRIQQVVRGDSAAYFCASSLRTEAFFGQGTRLTVV.

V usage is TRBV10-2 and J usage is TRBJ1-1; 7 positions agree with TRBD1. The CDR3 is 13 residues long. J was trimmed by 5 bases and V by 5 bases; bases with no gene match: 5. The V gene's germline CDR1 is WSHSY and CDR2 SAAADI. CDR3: CASSNTGDTEAFF. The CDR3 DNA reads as TGCGCCAGCAGTAATACAGGGGATACTGAAGCTTTCTTT.

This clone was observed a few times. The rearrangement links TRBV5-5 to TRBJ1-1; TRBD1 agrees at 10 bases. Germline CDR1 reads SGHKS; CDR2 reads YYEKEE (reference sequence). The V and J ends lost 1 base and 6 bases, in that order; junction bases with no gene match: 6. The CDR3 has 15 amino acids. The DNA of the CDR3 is TGTGCCAGCAGCTTGCTGAGACAGGGGGCTTCTGAAGCTTTCTTT. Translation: CASSLLRQGASEAFF. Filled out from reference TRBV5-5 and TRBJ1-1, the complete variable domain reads DAGVTQSPTHLIKTRGQQVTLRCSPISGHKSVSWYQQVLGQGPQFIFQYYEKEERGRGNFPDRFSARQFPNYSSELNVNALLLGDSALYLCASSLLRQGASEAFFGQGTRLTVV.

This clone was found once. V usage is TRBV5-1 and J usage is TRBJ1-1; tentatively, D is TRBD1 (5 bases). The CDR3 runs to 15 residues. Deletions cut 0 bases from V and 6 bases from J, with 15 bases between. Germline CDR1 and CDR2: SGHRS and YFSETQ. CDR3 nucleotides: TGCGCCAGCAGCTTGGCCGGGCAGGGCGGTCCTGAAGCTTTCTTT. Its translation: CASSLAGQGGPEAFF.

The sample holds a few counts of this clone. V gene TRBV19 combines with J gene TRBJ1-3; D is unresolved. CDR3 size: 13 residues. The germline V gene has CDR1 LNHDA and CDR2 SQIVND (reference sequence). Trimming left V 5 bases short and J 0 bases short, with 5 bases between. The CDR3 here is CASSFSSGNTIYF. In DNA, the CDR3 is TGTGCCAGTAGTTTCAGCTCTGGAAACACCATATATTTT.

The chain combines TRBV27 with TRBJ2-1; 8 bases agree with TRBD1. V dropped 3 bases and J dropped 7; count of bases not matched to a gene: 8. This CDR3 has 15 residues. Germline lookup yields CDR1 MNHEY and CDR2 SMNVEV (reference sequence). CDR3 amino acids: CASSFGQGARNEQFF. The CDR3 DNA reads TGTGCCAGCAGTTTTGGGCAGGGGGCAAGGAATGAGCAGTTCTTC.

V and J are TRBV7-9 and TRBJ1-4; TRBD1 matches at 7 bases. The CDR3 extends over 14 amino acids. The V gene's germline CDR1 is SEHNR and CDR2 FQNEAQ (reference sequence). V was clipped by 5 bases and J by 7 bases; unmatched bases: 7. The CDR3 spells CASSHSGQAEKLFF. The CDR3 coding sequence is TGTGCCAGCAGCCACTCTGGACAGGCTGAAAAACTGTTTTTT.

The CDR3 reads CASRLAGGSNEQFF. The CDR3 nucleotides are TGTGCCAGCCGACTAGCGGGAGGTTCCAATGAGCAGTTCTTC. This chain uses TRBV27 with TRBJ2-1; 13 bases match TRBD2. The CDR3 loop spans 14 amino acids. Germline values: CDR1 MNHEY, CDR2 SMNVEV (reference sequence). V shed 8 bases, J shed 6 bases, and the junction held 4 bases outside the gene matches.

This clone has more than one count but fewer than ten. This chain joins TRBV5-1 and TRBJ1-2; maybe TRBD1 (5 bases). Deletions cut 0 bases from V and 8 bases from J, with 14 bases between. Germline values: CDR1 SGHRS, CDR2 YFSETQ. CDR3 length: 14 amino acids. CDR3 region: CASSLGQGGLGYTF. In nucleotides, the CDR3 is TGCGCCAGCAGCTTGGGTCAGGGAGGATTAGGCTACACCTTC.

In nucleotides, the CDR3 is TGTGCCAGCAGGGCCGGGACAGTGACTTGGGACACTGAAGCTTTCTTT. Amino acid sequence: CASRAGTVTWDTEAFF. The gene calls are TRBV5-8 and TRBJ1-1; the match to TRBD1 covers 7 bases. CDR3 size: 16 residues. The germline V gene has CDR1 SGHTS and CDR2 YDEGEE. Losses at the gene ends were 5 bases for V and 3 bases for J; bases not matched to a gene: 13.

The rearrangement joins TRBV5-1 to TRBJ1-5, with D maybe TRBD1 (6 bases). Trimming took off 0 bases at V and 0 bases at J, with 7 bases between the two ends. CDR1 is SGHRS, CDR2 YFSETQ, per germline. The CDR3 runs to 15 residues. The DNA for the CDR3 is TGCGCCAGCAGCTTGGGGGACATTAGCAATCAGCCCCAGCATTTT. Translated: CASSLGDISNQPQHF.

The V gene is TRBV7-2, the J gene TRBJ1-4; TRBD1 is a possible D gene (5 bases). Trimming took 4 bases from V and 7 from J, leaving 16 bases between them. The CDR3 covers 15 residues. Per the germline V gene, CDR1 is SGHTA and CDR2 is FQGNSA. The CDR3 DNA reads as TGTGCCAGCAGCTACGACAGTTCAGCGAGTGAAAAACTGTTTTTT. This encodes CASSYDSSASEKLFF.

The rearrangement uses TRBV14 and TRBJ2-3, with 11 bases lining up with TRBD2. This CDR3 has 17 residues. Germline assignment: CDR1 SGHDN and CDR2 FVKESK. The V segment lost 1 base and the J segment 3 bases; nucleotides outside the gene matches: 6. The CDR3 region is CASSQAGLAGGTDTQYF. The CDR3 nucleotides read TGTGCCAGCAGCCAAGCGGGGCTAGCGGGAGGTACAGATACGCAGTATTTT. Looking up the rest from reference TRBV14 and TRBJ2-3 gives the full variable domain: EAGVTQFPSHSVIEKGQTVTLRCDPISGHDNLYWYRRVMGKEIKFLLHFVKESKQDESGMPNNRFLAERTGGTYSTLKVQPAELEDSGVYFCASSQAGLAGGTDTQYFGPGTRLTVL.

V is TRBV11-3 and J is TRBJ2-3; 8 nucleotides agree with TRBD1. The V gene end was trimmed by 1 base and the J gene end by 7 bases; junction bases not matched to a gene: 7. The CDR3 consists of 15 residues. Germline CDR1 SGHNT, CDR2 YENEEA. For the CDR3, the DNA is TGTGCCAGCAGCTTAGGTCGACAGGGGTCCAATACGCAGTATTTT. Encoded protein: CASSLGRQGSNTQYF.

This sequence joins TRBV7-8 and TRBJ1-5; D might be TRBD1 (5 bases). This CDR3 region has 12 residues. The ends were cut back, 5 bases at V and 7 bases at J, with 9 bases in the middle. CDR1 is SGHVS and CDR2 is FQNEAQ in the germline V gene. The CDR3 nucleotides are TGTGCCAGCAGCCGGGAGGGGCAGCCCCAGCATTTT. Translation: CASSREGQPQHF.

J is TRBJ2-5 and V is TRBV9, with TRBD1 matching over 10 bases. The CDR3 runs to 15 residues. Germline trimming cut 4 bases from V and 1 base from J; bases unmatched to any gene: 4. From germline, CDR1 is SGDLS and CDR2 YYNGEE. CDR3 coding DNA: TGTGCCAGCAGCTGGACAGGGGGGATCCAAGAGACCCAGTACTTC. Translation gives CASSWTGGIQETQYF.

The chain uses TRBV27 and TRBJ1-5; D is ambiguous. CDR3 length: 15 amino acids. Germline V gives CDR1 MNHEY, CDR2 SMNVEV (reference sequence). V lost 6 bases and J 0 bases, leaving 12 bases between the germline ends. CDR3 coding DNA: TGTGCCAGCAGCCCAACGTGGCATAGCAATCAGCCCCAGCATTTT. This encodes CASSPTWHSNQPQHF.

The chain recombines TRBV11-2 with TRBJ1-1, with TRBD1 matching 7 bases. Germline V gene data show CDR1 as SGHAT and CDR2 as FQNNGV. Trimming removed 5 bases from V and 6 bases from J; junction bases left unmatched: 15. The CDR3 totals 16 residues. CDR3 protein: CASSPRRDSLLAEAFF. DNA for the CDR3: TGTGCCAGCAGCCCTCGGCGGGACAGTTTATTGGCTGAAGCTTTCTTT.

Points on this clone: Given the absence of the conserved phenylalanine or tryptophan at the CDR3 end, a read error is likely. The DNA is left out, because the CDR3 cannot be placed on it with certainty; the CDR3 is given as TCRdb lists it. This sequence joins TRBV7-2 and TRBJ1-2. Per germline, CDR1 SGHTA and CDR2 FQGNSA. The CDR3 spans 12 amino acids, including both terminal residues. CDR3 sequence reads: CASSPSNGGFSV.

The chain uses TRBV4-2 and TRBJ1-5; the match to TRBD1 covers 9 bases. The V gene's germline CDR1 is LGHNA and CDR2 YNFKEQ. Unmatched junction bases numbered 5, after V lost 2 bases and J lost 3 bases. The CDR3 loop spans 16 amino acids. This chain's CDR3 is CASSQTQQGANQPQHF. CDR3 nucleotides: TGTGCCAGCAGCCAAACTCAACAGGGGGCCAATCAGCCCCAGCATTTT.

This CDR3 is CASSESRSNTEAFF. CDR3 nucleotide sequence: TGCGCCAGCAGTGAGTCTAGAAGTAACACTGAAGCTTTCTTT. The rearrangement links TRBV10-1 to TRBJ1-1; D is uncertain. V was pared by 0 bases and J by 2 bases, with 7 bases between. The CDR3 extends over 14 amino acids. The germline V gene has CDR1 WNHNN and CDR2 SYGVQD (reference sequence).

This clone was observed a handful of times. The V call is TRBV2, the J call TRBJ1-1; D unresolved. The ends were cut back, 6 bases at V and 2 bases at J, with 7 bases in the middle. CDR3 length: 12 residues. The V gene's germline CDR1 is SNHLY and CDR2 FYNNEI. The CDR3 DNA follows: TGTGCCAGCAGCTATCACAACACTGAAGCTTTCTTT. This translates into CASSYHNTEAFF.

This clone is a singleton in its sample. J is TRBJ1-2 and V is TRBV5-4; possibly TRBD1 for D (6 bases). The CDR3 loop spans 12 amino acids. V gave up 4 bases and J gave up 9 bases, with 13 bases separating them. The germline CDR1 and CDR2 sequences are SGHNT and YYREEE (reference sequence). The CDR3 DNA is TGTGCCAGCAGCCTCAGGGGTGAAAGCTACACCTTC. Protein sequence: CASSLRGESYTF.

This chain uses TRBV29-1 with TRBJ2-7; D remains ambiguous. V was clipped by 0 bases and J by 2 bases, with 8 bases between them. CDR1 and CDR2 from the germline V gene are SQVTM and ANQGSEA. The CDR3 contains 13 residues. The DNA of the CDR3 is TGCAGCGTTGAAGATTTGGGCACCTACGAGCAGTACTTC. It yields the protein CSVEDLGTYEQYF.